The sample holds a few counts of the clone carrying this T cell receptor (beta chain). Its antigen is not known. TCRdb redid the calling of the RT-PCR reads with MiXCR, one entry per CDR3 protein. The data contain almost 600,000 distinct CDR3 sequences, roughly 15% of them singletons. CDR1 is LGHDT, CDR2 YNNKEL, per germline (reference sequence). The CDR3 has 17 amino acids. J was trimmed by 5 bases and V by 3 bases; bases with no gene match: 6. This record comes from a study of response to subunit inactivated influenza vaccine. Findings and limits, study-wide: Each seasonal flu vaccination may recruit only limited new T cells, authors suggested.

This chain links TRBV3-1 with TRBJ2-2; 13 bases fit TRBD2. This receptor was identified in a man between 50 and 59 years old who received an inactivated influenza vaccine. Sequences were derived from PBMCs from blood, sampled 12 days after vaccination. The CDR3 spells CASSHGLAGATTGELFF. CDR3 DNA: TGTGCCAGCAGCCACGGACTAGCGGGAGCAACTACCGGGGAGCTGTTTTTT.